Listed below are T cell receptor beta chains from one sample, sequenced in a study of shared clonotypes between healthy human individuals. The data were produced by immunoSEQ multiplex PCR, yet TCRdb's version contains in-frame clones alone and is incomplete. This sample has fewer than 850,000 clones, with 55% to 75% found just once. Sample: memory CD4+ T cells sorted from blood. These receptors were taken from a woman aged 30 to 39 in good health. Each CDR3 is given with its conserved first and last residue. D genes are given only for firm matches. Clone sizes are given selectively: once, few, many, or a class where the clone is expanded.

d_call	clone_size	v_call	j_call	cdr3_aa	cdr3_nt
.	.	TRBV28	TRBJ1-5	CASNKHSGGNQPQHF	TGTGCCAGCAACAAACACAGCGGGGGCAATCAGCCCCAGCATTTT
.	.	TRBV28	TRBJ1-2	CASSRSVGGYTF	TGTGCCAGCAGTCGGTCGGTCGGTGGCTACACCTTC
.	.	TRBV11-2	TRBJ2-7	CASSLDRGGNEQYF	TGTGCCAGCAGCTTAGACAGGGGAGGAAACGAGCAGTACTTC
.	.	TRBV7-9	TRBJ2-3	CASSGLQSRGTDTQYF	TGTGCCAGCAGCGGTTTGCAGAGTCGAGGCACAGATACGCAGTATTTT
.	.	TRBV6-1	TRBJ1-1	CASRWDGNTEAFF	TGTGCCAGCAGGTGGGACGGTAACACTGAAGCTTTCTTT
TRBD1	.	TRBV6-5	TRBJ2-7	CASSSRTGVSYEQYF	TGTGCCAGCAGCAGTAGGACAGGGGTCTCCTACGAGCAGTACTTC
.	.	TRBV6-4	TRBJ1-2	CASSGDRDRPGVHGYTF	TGTGCCAGCAGTGGAGACCGGGACCGGCCCGGGGTTCATGGCTACACCTTC
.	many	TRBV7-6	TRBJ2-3	CASSPQAGTRADTQYF	TGTGCCAGCAGCCCCCAGGCGGGGACGCGGGCAGATACGCAGTATTTT
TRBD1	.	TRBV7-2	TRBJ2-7	CASSLVSGGDYEQYF	TGTGCCAGCAGCTTAGTGTCAGGGGGCGACTACGAGCAGTACTTC
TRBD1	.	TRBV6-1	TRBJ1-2	CASSDPGTGMPYGYTF	TGTGCCAGCAGTGACCCAGGGACAGGGATGCCCTATGGCTACACCTTC
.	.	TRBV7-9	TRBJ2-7	CASSPRGPPYEQYF	TGTGCCAGCAGCCCGCGGGGCCCCCCCTACGAGCAGTACTTC
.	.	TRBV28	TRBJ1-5	CASSLLSRNSNQPQHF	TGTGCCAGCAGTTTATTATCCAGGAATAGCAATCAGCCCCAGCATTTT
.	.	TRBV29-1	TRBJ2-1	CSVAPGNEQFF	TGCAGCGTTGCCCCGGGTAATGAGCAGTTCTTC
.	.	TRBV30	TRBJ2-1	CAHGGLGRRPFF	TGTGCCCATGGAGGGCTCGGGAGACGGCCGTTCTTC
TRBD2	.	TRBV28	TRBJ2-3	CASSAYSGTSLYF	TGTGCCAGCAGTGCCTACTCCGGGACTAGCTTGTATTTT
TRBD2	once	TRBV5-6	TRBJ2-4	CASNLLGGSRAKNIQYF	TGTGCCAGCAACCTCTTGGGCGGGAGTAGGGCCAAAAACATTCAGTACTTC
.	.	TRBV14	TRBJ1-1	CASSRQEGTEAFF	TGTGCCAGCAGCCGACAAGAAGGCACTGAAGCTTTCTTT
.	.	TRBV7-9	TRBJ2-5	CASSLTIGETQYF	TGTGCCAGCAGCTTGACGATAGGGGAGACCCAGTACTTC
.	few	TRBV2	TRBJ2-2	CASTRTLTDTGELFF	TGTGCCAGCACACGAACTCTGACGGACACCGGGGAGCTGTTTTTT
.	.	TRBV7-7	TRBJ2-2	CASSPLGQGNTGELFF	TGTGCCAGCAGCCCACTCGGCCAGGGGAACACCGGGGAGCTGTTTTTT
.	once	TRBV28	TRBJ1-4	CASTKRGGYEKLFF	TGTGCCAGCACAAAGAGGGGGGGTTATGAAAAACTGTTTTTT
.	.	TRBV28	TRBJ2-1	CASSPEDYTSPYNEQFF	TGTGCCAGCAGCCCTGAGGACTATACGTCCCCCTACAATGAGCAGTTCTTC
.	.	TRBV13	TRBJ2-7	CASSLELAVYEQYF	TGTGCCAGCAGCTTAGAATTAGCGGTCTACGAGCAGTACTTC
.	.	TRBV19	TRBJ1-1	CASSSQRGTEAFF	TGTGCCAGTAGTTCCCAGAGGGGCACTGAAGCTTTCTTT
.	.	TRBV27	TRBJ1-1	CASSPRRGEEAFF	TGTGCCAGCAGTCCCAGGAGGGGGGAAGAGGCTTTCTTT
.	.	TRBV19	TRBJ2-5	CASRKTGYGTQYF	TGTGCCAGTAGAAAAACAGGGTACGGGACCCAGTACTTC
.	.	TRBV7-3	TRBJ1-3	CASSLGMSGNTIYF	TGTGCCAGCAGCTTAGGGATGTCTGGAAACACCATATATTTT
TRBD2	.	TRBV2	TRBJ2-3	CASSKTSGRAGADTQYF	TGTGCCAGCAGTAAGACTAGCGGGAGGGCCGGAGCAGATACGCAGTATTTT
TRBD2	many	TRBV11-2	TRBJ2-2	CASSSRTSGSIGELFF	TGTGCCAGCAGCTCCCGGACTAGCGGGAGTATCGGGGAGCTGTTTTTT
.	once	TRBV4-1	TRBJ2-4	CASSQVRGAKNIQYF	TGCGCCAGCAGCCAAGTACGGGGTGCCAAAAACATTCAGTACTTC
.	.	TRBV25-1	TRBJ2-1	CASSGPAATSYNEQFF	TGTGCCAGCAGTGGTCCGGCGGCAACCTCCTACAATGAGCAGTTCTTC
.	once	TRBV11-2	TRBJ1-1	CASSRFGQGSVGTEAFF	TGTGCCAGCAGCAGATTCGGCCAGGGGTCGGTGGGCACTGAAGCTTTCTTT
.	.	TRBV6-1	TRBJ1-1	CASSEAATEAFF	TGTGCCAGCAGTGAAGCGGCGACTGAAGCTTTCTTT
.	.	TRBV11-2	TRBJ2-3	CASSSTPLDTQYF	TGTGCCAGCAGCTCAACCCCTCTGGATACGCAGTATTTT
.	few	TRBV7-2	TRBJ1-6	CASSLAADSPLHF	TGTGCCAGCAGCTTAGCGGCCGATTCACCCCTCCACTTT
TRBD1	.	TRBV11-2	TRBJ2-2	CASSSPTGVNTGELFF	TGTGCCAGCAGCTCCCCTACAGGGGTAAACACCGGGGAGCTGTTTTTT
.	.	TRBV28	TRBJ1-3	CASRKQISGNTIYF	TGTGCCAGCAGGAAACAGATCTCTGGAAACACCATATATTTT
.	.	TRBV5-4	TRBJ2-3	CASSEGGRTDTQYF	TGTGCCAGCAGCGAAGGCGGGCGGACAGATACGCAGTATTTT
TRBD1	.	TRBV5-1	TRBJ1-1	CASSWGQGAEGGAAFF	TGCGCCAGCAGCTGGGGACAGGGGGCGGAAGGAGGAGCAGCTTTCTTT